This TCR beta chain was recovered during a study of blood T cell repertoires in COVID-19. Looking at the study overall: PBMCs, B-cell-depleted T cells, or T cells provided the cDNA or gDNA that made up the material.

The length of the CDR3 is 16 residues. Germline loops: CDR1 LGHDT, CDR2 YNNKEL (reference sequence). Germline trimming cut 3 bases from V and 3 bases from J; bases unmatched to any gene: 8. The method was immunoSEQ multiplex PCR; TCRdb's version includes in-frame clones alone and lacks a portion of them. The sample lists over 300,000 clones, roughly 90% occurring once. The sample taken for sequencing was peripheral blood. This TCR derives from a young man who had recovered from COVID-19. The chain combines TRBV3-1 (or the pseudogene TRBV3-2) with TRBJ2-7; 10 nucleotides match TRBD2. For the CDR3, the DNA is TGTGCCAGCAGCCAGGGTTCTAGCGGGAGTTTCTACGAGCAGTACTTC. Translating it yields CASSQGSSGSFYEQYF.